The clone carrying this TCR beta chain was observed a handful of times. The data derive from a study of early T cells in non-severe SARS-CoV-2 infection. Across the study: RNA in bulk from unsorted whole blood was sequenced, and chains were unpaired.

Between the trimmed V and J ends, which lost 5 bases and 4 bases, there was a span of 17 bases. CDR1 SEHNR and CDR2 FQNEAQ come from the germline V gene (reference sequence). This CDR3 is 15 amino acids long. Individual cDNA molecules each received unique molecular identifiers attached to them. TCRdb reprocessed the 5' RACE reads with MiXCR, giving one entry per CDR3 protein. Here the sample spans 65,000 to 95,000 distinct CDR3 sequences, about 17% being singletons. The receptor's source is an adult who was a healthcare worker with PCR-confirmed SARS-CoV-2 infection or an uninfected control (not recorded which). Input material: whole blood. The V and J genes are TRBV7-9 and TRBJ2-5, with a weak D call TRBD2 (6 bases). CDR3 sequence reads: CASSPSGGVVETQYF. The CDR3 nucleotides are TGTGCCAGCAGCCCGTCAGGAGGGGTAGTAGAGACCCAGTACTTC.